This T cell receptor (beta chain) appears in the sequencing data of a study of blood T cells in healthy people across ages. A second about 7 to 11 cycle PCR used barcoded and J-beta primers. TCRdb processed the 5' RACE reads anew with MiXCR; each CDR3 protein has one entry. The table lists fewer than 800,000 distinct CDR3 sequences, 45% to 50% of them singletons, with about 32% in the top ten. Trimming removed 5 bases at V and 3 bases at J, with 13 bases between. This CDR3 spans 14 amino acids. From germline, CDR1 is ENHRY and CDR2 SYGVKD. Sequenced material: blood. The sequence was obtained from a woman between 55 and 75 years old in good health. The rearrangement links TRBV10-3 to TRBJ1-2; possibly TRBD1 for D (5 bases). This CDR3 is CAISRTSGDYGYTF. Here the CDR3 DNA reads TGTGCCATCAGTCGGACATCAGGCGACTATGGCTACACCTTC.